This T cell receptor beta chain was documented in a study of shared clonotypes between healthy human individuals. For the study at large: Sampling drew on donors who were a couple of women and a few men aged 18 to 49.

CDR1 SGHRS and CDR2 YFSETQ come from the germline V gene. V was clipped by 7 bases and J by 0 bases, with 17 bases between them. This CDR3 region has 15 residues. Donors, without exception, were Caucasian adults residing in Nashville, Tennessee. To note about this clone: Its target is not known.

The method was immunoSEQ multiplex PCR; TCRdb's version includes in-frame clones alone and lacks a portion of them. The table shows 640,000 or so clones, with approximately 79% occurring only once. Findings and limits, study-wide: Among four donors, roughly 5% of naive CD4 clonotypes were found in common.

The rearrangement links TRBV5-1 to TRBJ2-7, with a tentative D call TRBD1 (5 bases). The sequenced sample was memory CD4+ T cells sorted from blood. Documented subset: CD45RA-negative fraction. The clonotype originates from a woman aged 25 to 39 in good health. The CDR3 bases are TGCGCCAGCGGCAGGGATTATACCTTCTCCTACGAGCAGTACTTC. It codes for CASGRDYTFSYEQYF.